These 8 T cell receptor beta chains were sequenced from one sample in a study of beta chain features in type 1 diabetes. Sequencing targeted expressed TCRB transcripts, as all isolated RNA had been reverse transcribed. Method: immunoSEQ multiplex PCR; TCRdb's copy keeps in-frame clones and lacks some. The repertoire includes about 220,000 clones, around 9.9% of them detected once, and approximately 1.3% sits in the top ten. The material sequenced was central memory CD4+ T cells from blood. The receptor set was obtained from a man between 18 and 35 years old in good health.

This clone was seen a few times. V is TRBV18 and J is TRBJ2-7; 14 bases fit TRBD2. The CDR3 is made up of 15 amino acids. Germline V gene sequence: CDR1 KGHSH, CDR2 LQKENI. The ends lost 5 bases at V and 1 base at J; junction bases unmatched: 1. CDR3 protein: CASSGTSGSSYEQYF. For the CDR3, the DNA is TGTGCCAGCTCAGGGACTAGCGGGAGTTCCTACGAGCAGTACTTC.

The rearrangement joins TRBV20-1 to TRBJ2-1; 7 bases line up with TRBD2. The junction had 3 bases not matched to a gene; V was cut back by 3 bases and J by 10 bases. The germline gives CDR1 DFQATT, CDR2 SNEGSKA (reference sequence). The CDR3 length is 11 residues. Written as DNA, the CDR3 is TGCAGTGCTAGTAGGGGAGGGGAGCAGTTCTTC. Translation: CSASRGGEQFF.

This clone was seen ten or more times. The same CDR3 is also encoded by other DNA sequences in this sample. V usage is TRBV30 and J usage is TRBJ2-7, with D unresolved. The CDR3 has 11 residues. The germline V gene encodes CDR1 GTSNPN and CDR2 SVGIG (reference sequence). V was shortened by 2 bases and J by 4 bases, with 6 bases between the two germline ends. The CDR3 loop is CAWSRTYEQYF. The CDR3 nucleotides are TGTGCCTGGAGTCGAACGTACGAGCAGTACTTC.

The rearrangement joins TRBV7-9 to TRBJ2-2; D is possibly TRBD1 (5 bases). Germline V gene sequence: CDR1 SEHNR, CDR2 FQNEAQ (reference sequence). The V and J ends lost 5 bases and 2 bases respectively, with 12 bases between them. This CDR3 contains 15 residues. CDR3 loop: CASSRDRTNTGELFF. DNA for the CDR3: TGTGCCAGCAGCCGAGACCGGACAAACACCGGGGAGCTGTTTTTT.

The V call is TRBV5-4, the J call TRBJ2-1; 9 positions match TRBD2. In germline, CDR1 is SGHNT, CDR2 YYREEE (reference sequence). Trimming cost V 0 bases and J 8 bases; bases outside gene matches: 9. This CDR3 is 16 amino acids long. CDR3: CASSLARREGTDEQFF. CDR3 nucleotide sequence: TGTGCCAGCAGCTTGGCTCGGCGGGAGGGTACCGATGAGCAGTTCTTC.

V is TRBV19 and J is TRBJ2-4; the D is unclear. V was shortened by 3 bases and J by 5 bases, with 8 bases between the two germline ends. The V gene's germline CDR1 is LNHDA and CDR2 SQIVND (reference sequence). CDR3 length: 13 residues. The CDR3 sequence: CASSIGSQNIQYF. The DNA of the CDR3 is TGTGCCAGTAGTATCGGAAGTCAAAACATTCAGTACTTC.

This clone showed up just a few times. The genes are TRBV7-8 and TRBJ2-7; D is possibly TRBD1 (6 bases). The CDR3 has 15 residues. The V and J ends lost 5 bases and 2 bases respectively, with 16 bases between them. The germline gives CDR1 SGHVS, CDR2 FQNEAQ. The CDR3 region is CASSPGPDSAYEQYF. The CDR3 coding sequence is TGTGCCAGCAGCCCCGGACCGGACAGTGCCTACGAGCAGTACTTC.

This clone was detected only a few times. The genes are TRBV29-1 and TRBJ1-2; D is possibly TRBD1 (5 bases). The CDR3 contains 13 residues. The V gene's germline CDR1 is SQVTM and CDR2 ANQGSEA. Trimming removed 7 bases from V and 0 bases from J, with 12 bases in between. CDR3 DNA: TGCAGCGCCCACGGGGGGTCTAACTATGGCTACACCTTC. Its translation is CSAHGGSNYGYTF.